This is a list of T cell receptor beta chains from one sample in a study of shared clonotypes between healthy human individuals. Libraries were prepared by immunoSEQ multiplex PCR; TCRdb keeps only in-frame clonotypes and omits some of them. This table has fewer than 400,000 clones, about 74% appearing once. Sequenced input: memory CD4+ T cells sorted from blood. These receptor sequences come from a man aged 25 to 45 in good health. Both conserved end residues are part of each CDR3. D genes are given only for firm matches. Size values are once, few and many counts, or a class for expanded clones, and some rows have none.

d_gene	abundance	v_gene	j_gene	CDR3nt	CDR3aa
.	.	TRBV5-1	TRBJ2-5	TGCGCCAGCAGCCCCGGGGGGCAGGGAGAGACCCAGTACTTC	CASSPGGQGETQYF
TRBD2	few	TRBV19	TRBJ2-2	TGTGCCAGTAGTAATAGCGGGTTGAACACCGGGGAGCTGTTTTTT	CASSNSGLNTGELFF
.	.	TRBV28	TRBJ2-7	TGTGCCAGCAGGCATGGGCCTTTCTACGAGCAGTACTTC	CASRHGPFYEQYF
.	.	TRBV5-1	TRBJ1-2	TGCGCCAGCAGCTTCAGTCGGAACTATGGCTACACCTTC	CASSFSRNYGYTF
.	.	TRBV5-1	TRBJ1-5	TGCGCCAGCAGCCCGCGGACAGACAATCAGCCCCAGCATTTT	CASSPRTDNQPQHF
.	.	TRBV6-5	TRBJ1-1	TGTGCCAGCAGTTACGTCGTGAACACTGAAGCTTTCTTT	CASSYVVNTEAFF
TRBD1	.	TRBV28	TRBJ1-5	TGTGCCAGCAAGGCAGGGGGGAGGAATCAGCCCCAGCATTTT	CASKAGGRNQPQHF
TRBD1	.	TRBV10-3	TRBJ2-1	TGTGCCATCAGTGGGGGACAGTTATACAATGAGCAGTTCTTC	CAISGGQLYNEQFF
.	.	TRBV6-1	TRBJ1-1	TGTGCCAGCAGTGAAGCGCTATGGCAGATGAACACTGAAGCTTTCTTT	CASSEALWQMNTEAFF
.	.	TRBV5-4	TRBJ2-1	TGTGCCAGCAGCTTGCTAAGTGCGGCCAGCTCCTACAATGAGCAGTTCTTC	CASSLLSAASSYNEQFF
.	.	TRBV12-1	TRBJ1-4	TGTGCCAGCAGCTTCCTGGCTCAGGGGAATGAAAAACTGTTTTTT	CASSFLAQGNEKLFF
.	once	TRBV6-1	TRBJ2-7	TGTGCCAGCAGTGGGGGAGTTGACTCCTACGAGCAGTACTTC	CASSGGVDSYEQYF
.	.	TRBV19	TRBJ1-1	TGTGCCAGTAGTATTAATTGGGGGATGAACACTGAAGCTTTCTTT	CASSINWGMNTEAFF
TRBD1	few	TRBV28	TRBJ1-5	TGTGCCAGCAGTCCAGGGGGCAACAATCAGCCCCAGCATTTT	CASSPGGNNQPQHF